The present T cell receptor (beta chain) was sequenced within a study of cytomegalovirus exposure and HLA in healthy donors (dated by TCRdb to about 2017). In the study overall: According to a later analysis, the roughly 120 validation repertoires were produced on the same platform as the approximately 610 repertoires of the first cohort. High-throughput TCR immunosequencing, statistical association of individual TCRs with disease status, and machine learning were combined to predict cytomegalovirus infection status. Along with the roughly 700-subject first cohort, a separate validation cohort of roughly 110 different subjects was used. The aim of the study was to test whether cataloging public T cell receptors could identify signatures of past pathogen exposure.

Worth noting for this clone: The antigen this receptor binds is unknown. No base-level quality is on record; no much larger clone is a single base apart.

Library creation used the immunoSEQ multiplex PCR assay. The paper's processing steps were these. A statistical classification framework was built for diagnosing cytomegalovirus status from the catalog of TCR beta chain sequences. In TCRdb, the immuneACCESS table is reduced to in-frame sequences with V and J assigned. These tables do not hold every clone; where another copy was compared, an unresolved V gene accounts for under half, and the others remain unexplained. That table is the source of V, J and clone size, and D and trimming were worked out from the DNA. The sample table contains approximately 260,000 clones; only one count was recorded for 80% to 90% of them. The ten largest make up roughly 1% of the sample. What the study reported, not specific to this receptor: In a later analysis, TCRs clustered in the first cohort were found to also tend to co-occur in the 100 to 150 validation repertoires, with 90% to 95% of cluster scores above 0. A total of fewer than 200 TCR beta chains were listed by the study as associated with cytomegalovirus. Three of the identified cytomegalovirus-associated TCR beta chains were confirmed in vitro to be specific for cytomegalovirus antigens. Across donors, most TCR sequences were observed very rarely, whereas some public TCRs were present in many individuals. The classifier was reported to diagnose cytomegalovirus status with high specificity and sensitivity in both the original cohort and the validation cohort. The validation cohort had no HLA typing available for a later analysis, so co-occurrence within that cohort was assessed over all 120 or so repertoires. According to the authors, the approach could potentially be generalized to other disease states and immunological phenotypes.

The donors were included in the validation cohort of 130 or so subjects, a group kept apart from the roughly 700-subject first cohort. The CDR3 has 16 amino acids, counting the end cysteine and phenylalanine. The only DNA kept is the CDR3, 48 bases in frame from the first base. Per the germline V gene (reference sequence), SEHNR is the CDR1 and FQNEAQ is the CDR2. The junction shows trimming of 3 bases on V and 6 bases on J, and the gene matches do not reach 6 bases of it. The chain is assembled from TRBV7-9 and TRBJ2-7; the central 15 bases match TRBD2. This TCR was sampled from a woman younger than 30 in good health and CMV-seronegative. The sequenced material came from PBMCs. The CDR3 reads as follows: CASSFGLAGGPGEQYF. Here is the DNA: TGTGCCAGCAGCTTCGGACTAGCGGGAGGGCCCGGCGAGCAGTACTTC.